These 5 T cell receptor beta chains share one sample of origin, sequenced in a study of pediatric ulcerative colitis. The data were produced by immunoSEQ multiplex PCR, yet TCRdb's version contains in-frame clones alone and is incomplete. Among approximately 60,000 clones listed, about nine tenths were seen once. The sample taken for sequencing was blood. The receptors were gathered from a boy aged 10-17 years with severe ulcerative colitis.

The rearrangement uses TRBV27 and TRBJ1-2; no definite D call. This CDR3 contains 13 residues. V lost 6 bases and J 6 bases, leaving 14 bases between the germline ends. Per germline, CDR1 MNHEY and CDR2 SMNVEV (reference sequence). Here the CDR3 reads CASRGRKSDGYTF. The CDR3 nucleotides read TGTGCCAGCAGGGGTAGGAAATCCGATGGCTACACCTTC.

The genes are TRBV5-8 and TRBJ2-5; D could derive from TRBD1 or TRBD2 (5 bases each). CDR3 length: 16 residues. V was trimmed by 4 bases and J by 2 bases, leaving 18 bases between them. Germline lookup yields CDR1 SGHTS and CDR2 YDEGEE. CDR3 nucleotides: TGTGCCAGCAGCGTCTGGCCGGGACGTTGGCAAGAGACCCAGTACTTC. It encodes CASSVWPGRWQETQYF. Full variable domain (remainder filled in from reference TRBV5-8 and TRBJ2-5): EAGVTQSPTHLIKTRGQQATLRCSPISGHTSVYWYQQALGLGLQFLLWYDEGEERNRGNFPPRFSGRQFPNYSSELNVNALELEDSALYLCASSVWPGRWQETQYFGPGTRLLVL.

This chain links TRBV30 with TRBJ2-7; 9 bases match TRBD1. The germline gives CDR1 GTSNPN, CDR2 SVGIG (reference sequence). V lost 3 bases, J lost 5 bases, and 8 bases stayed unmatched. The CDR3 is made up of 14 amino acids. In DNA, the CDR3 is TGTGCCTGGAGCGGAGGACAGGGGTCCAACGAGCAGTACTTC. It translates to CAWSGGQGSNEQYF.

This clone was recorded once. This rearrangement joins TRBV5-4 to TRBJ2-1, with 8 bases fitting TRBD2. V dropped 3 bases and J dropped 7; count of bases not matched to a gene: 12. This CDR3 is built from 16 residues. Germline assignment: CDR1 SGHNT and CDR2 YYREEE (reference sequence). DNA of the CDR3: TGTGCCAGCAGCTCTTATAGCGGGACCCCCCTTAATGAGCAGTTCTTC. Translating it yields CASSSYSGTPLNEQFF. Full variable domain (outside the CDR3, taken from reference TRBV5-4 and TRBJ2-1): ETGVTQSPTHLIKTRGQQVTLRCSSQSGHNTVSWYQQALGQGPQFIFQYYREEENGRGNFPPRFSGLQFPNYSSELNVNALELDDSALYLCASSSYSGTPLNEQFFGPGTRLTVL.

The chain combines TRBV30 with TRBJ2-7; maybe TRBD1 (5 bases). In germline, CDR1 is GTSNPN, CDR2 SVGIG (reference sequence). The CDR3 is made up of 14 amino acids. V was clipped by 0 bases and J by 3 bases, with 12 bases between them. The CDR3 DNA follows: TGTGCCTGGAGTGTACCCGGGCAGGGCTACGAGCAGTACTTC. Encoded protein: CAWSVPGQGYEQYF.